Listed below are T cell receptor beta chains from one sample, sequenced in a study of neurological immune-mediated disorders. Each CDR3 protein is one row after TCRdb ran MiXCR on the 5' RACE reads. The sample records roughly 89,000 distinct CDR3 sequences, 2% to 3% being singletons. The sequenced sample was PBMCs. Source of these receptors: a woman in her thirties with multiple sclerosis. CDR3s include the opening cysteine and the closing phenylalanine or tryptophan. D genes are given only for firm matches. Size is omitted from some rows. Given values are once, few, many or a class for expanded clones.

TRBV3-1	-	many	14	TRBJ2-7	TGTGCCAGCAGCCAAGAAGGTAGTACCTACGAGCAGTACTTC	CASSQEGSTYEQYF
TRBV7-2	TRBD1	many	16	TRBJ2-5	TGTGCCAGCAGCTTATTTCCTAGGGACAGGCAAGAGACCCAGTACTTC	CASSLFPRDRQETQYF
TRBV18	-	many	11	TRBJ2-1	TGTGCCAGCTCATCCGAGGATGAGCAGTTCTTC	CASSSEDEQFF
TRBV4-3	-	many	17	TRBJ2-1	TGCGCCAGCAGCCAAGATCGCGGGGCCAGCTCCTACAATGAGCAGTTCTTC	CASSQDRGASSYNEQFF
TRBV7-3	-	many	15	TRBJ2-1	TGTGCCAGCAGCTTAACCCCTGTAGGTGGGAATGAGCAGTTCTTC	CASSLTPVGGNEQFF
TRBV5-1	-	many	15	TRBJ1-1	TGCGCCAGCAGCTTGGTTATGGGAGAGAACGCTGAAGCTTTCTTT	CASSLVMGENAEAFF
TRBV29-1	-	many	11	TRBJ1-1	TGCAGCGTTGGGGTTGGGGGGGTTTGCTTCTTT	CSVGVGGVCFF
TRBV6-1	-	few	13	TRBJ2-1	TGTGCCAGCGGCACCTATTGGGGGAATGAGCAGTTCTTC	CASGTYWGNEQFF
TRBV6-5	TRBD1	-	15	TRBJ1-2	TGTGCCAGCAGAGCCTCAGGGGGCGATGGCTATGGCTACACCTTC	CASRASGGDGYGYTF
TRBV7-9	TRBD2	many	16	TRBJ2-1	TGTGCCAGCAATCGAGCGGGAGATTACTCCTACAATGAGCAGTTCTTC	CASNRAGDYSYNEQFF
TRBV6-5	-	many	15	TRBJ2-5	TGTGCCAGCAGCCGAAACGCGGGCTTCCAAGAGACCCAGTACTTC	CASSRNAGFQETQYF
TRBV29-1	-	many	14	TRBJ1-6	TGCAGCGTTGCTGTAGAACGGAGCGGGTCACCCCTCCACTTT	CSVAVERSGSPLHF
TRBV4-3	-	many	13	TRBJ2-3	TGCGCCAGCAGCCAAGAGATACGCGATACGCAGTATTTT	CASSQEIRDTQYF
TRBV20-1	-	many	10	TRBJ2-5	TGCAGTGCTACTCAAGAGACCCAGTACTTC	CSATQETQYF
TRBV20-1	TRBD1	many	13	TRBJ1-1	TGCAGTGCTAATCAGGACAGGGAGGGTGAAGCTTTCTTT	CSANQDREGEAFF
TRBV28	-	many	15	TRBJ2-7	TGTGCCAGCAGTCTTGCGACAAGAATCACCTACGAGCAGTACTTC	CASSLATRITYEQYF
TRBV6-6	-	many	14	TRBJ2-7	TGTGCCAGCAGTCCTTCCACCGGGACCAGCGAGCAGTACTTC	CASSPSTGTSEQYF
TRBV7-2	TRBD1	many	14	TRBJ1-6	TGTGCCAGCAGCTCCGGGACAGCAGGGTCACCCCTCCACTTT	CASSSGTAGSPLHF
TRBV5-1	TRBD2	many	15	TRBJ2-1	TGCGCCAGCAGCTTTAGCGGGACCACCAACAATGAGCAGTTCTTC	CASSFSGTTNNEQFF
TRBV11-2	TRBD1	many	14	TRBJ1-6	TGTGCCAGCAGCTTAGTACAGGGGCGGTCACCCCTCCACTTT	CASSLVQGRSPLHF
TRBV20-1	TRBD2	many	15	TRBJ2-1	TGCAGTGCCGGGACTAGCGGGAGCGCCTACAATGAGCAGTTCTTC	CSAGTSGSAYNEQFF
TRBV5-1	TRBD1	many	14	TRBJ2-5	TGCGCCAGCAGCGGGGGACAGGGGAGGGAGACCCAGTACTTC	CASSGGQGRETQYF
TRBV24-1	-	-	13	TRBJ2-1	TGTGCCACCAGTGTAGGACCGAAAAATGAGCAGTTCTTC	CATSVGPKNEQFF
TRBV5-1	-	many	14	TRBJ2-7	TGCGCCAGCAGCTTGCTCCCGGAAAGCTACGAGCAGTACTTC	CASSLLPESYEQYF
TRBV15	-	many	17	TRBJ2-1	TGTGCCACCAGCACCAAGGAGCGGGCCGCGCCCTACAATGAGCAGTTCTTC	CATSTKERAAPYNEQFF
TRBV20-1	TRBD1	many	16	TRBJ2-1	TGCAGTGCTAGAGATACGGACAGGGGCGGCTACAATGAGCAGTTCTTC	CSARDTDRGGYNEQFF
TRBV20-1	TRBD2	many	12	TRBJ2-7	TGCAGTGCTAGAGCTAGCGGTAGCGAGCAGTACTTC	CSARASGSEQYF
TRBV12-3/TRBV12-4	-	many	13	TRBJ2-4	TGTGCCAGCAGTTTAGAGGTCTCGAGCATTCAGTACTTC	CASSLEVSSIQYF
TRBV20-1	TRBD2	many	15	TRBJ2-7	TGCAGTGCTAGGGAGTCGGGGGGAGGCCCCTACGAGCAGTACTTC	CSARESGGGPYEQYF
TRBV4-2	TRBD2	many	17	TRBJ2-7	TGTGCCAGCAGCCAAGATAGAGCGGCGGGAGGGTTCTACGAGCAGTACTTC	CASSQDRAAGGFYEQYF
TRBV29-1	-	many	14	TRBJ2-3	TGCAGCGTGTCTTTCAGCGGAATCAAGGATACGCAGTATTTT	CSVSFSGIKDTQYF
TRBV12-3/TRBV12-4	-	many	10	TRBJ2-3	TGTGCCAGTTGGTGGGGTACGCAGTATTTT	CASWWGTQYF
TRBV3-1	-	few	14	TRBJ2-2	TGTGCCAGCAGCCACATACTGGATACCGGGGAGCTGTTTTTT	CASSHILDTGELFF
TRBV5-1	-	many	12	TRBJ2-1	TGCGCCAGCAGCCTGGGCCCCAATGAGCAGTTCTTC	CASSLGPNEQFF
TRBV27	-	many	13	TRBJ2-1	TGTGCCAGCACCCGAAGGGGGAACCTAGGCCTGTTCTTC	CASTRRGNLGLFF
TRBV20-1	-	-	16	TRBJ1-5	TGCAGTGCTAGTTCGGTCGGGACTACACCCAATAAGACCCAGAATTTT	CSASSVGTTPNKTQNF
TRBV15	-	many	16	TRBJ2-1	TGTGCCACCAGCAGAGATTCTCTCAGCTCCTACAATGAGCAGTTCTTC	CATSRDSLSSYNEQFF
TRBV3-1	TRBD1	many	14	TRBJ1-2	TGTGCCAGCAGCCAAACCGGGACAGTCTATGGCTACACCTTC	CASSQTGTVYGYTF
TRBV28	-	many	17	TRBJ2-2	TGTGCCAGCAGTTTAGCAGGTGCGGGTCCGAACACCGGGGAGCTGTTTTTT	CASSLAGAGPNTGELFF